This TCR beta chain derives from a study of blood T cell repertoires in COVID-19. Original processing notes: Cell counts per sample came from amplifying reference gene primers. Data came from immunoSEQ multiplex PCR; TCRdb stores just in-frame clones and leaves some out. V and J calls and clone size follow that table, whereas D and trimming were derived from the DNA. The data hold roughly 73,000 clones, with 70% to 90% observed a single time. This CDR3 contains 13 residues. The ends were cut back, 1 base at V and 2 bases at J, with 6 bases in the middle. Per germline, CDR1 GTSNPN and CDR2 SVGIG (reference sequence).

Sequenced sample: peripheral blood. The chain has TRBV30 and TRBJ1-5, with a tentative D call TRBD1 (6 bases). This clonotype was sampled from a man between 65 and 79 years old with active or convalescent COVID-19. This CDR3 reads CAWSDRGNQPQHF. The CDR3 DNA sequence: TGTGCCTGGAGTGACAGGGGCAATCAGCCCCAGCATTTT.